The T cell receptor (beta chain) under discussion was sequenced for a study of blood T cells in healthy people across ages. This CDR3 region has 16 residues. The V segment lost 1 base and the J segment 5 bases; nucleotides outside the gene matches: 8. Per the germline V gene, CDR1 is SGHRS and CDR2 is YFSETQ. PCR was performed a second time for 7 to 11 cycles using a sample-barcoded 5' primer and a J-beta primer mix. TCRdb re-called the 5' RACE reads with MiXCR, one entry per CDR3 protein. The table shows some 1.4 million distinct CDR3 sequences, with roughly 40% occurring only once. This clonotype was observed a handful of times.

The sequencing input was blood. The receptor was isolated from a woman aged 18-35 years in good health. V gene TRBV5-1 combines with J gene TRBJ2-1; TRBD1 agrees at 8 bases. DNA of the CDR3: TGCGCCAGCAGCTTGAAGCCGGGACAGGTGGACAATGAGCAGTTCTTC. This gives the protein CASSLKPGQVDNEQFF.